A single sample is the source of the 14 T cell receptor beta chains below, sequenced in a study of T cells in narcolepsy. The repertoire was sequenced with immunoSEQ multiplex PCR; TCRdb's copy has only in-frame clones and lacks some. The sample has over 25,000 clones; almost 90% are singletons. The specimen was CD45RA- memory CD4+ T cells from PBMCs. These receptors came from a human donor with narcolepsy.

The chain carries TRBV7-9 and TRBJ2-7; D may be TRBD1 (5 bases). Germline assignment: CDR1 SEHNR and CDR2 FQNEAQ (reference sequence). V was pared by 6 bases and J by 3 bases, with 12 bases between. This CDR3 has 13 residues. CDR3 residues: CASSKGYGYEQYF. The CDR3 coding sequence is TGTGCCAGCAGTAAGGGGTACGGCTACGAGCAGTACTTC.

This sequence joins TRBV4-2 and TRBJ1-1; unclear D gene. Germline assignment: CDR1 LGHNA and CDR2 YNFKEQ. The V and J ends lost 5 bases and 2 bases respectively, with 15 bases between them. CDR3 length: 15 amino acids. For the CDR3, the DNA is TGTGCCAGCAGCAATAGCTGGAGCTCTAACACTGAAGCTTTCTTT. Protein sequence: CASSNSWSSNTEAFF.

V and J are TRBV19 and TRBJ2-4; D is possibly TRBD1 (5 bases). The CDR3 loop spans 16 amino acids. CDR1 and CDR2 from the germline V gene are LNHDA and SQIVND (reference sequence). V dropped 5 bases and J dropped 0 bases, with 14 bases sitting between them. The CDR3 reads CASSPRAGLAKNIQYF. In DNA form, the CDR3 reads TGTGCCAGTAGTCCTCGGGCAGGGTTAGCCAAAAACATTCAGTACTTC.

The gene calls are TRBV28 and TRBJ1-6; TRBD1 agrees at 7 bases. This CDR3 comprises 17 residues. Germline V gene data show CDR1 as MDHEN and CDR2 as SYDVKM. Trimming at V came to 4 bases and at J to 1 base, leaving 7 bases not matched to a gene. The CDR3 is CASSSIDRVSYNSPLHF. CDR3 sequence (DNA): TGTGCCAGCAGTTCGATTGACAGGGTTTCCTATAATTCACCCCTCCACTTT. Full variable domain (missing parts from reference TRBV28 and TRBJ1-6): DVKVTQSSRYLVKRTGEKVFLECVQDMDHENMFWYRQDPGLGLRLIYFSYDVKMKEKGDIPEGYSVSREKKERFSLILESASTNQTSMYLCASSSIDRVSYNSPLHFGNGTRLTVT.

The V and J genes are TRBV30 and TRBJ2-5; D is undetermined. V lost 0 bases to trimming and J lost 4 bases, with 12 bases between them. The CDR3 length is 14 residues. Looked up from germline, CDR1 is GTSNPN and CDR2 is SVGIG (reference sequence). In DNA form, the CDR3 reads TGTGCCTGGAGTGTAGGTGTAGGGCGAGAGACCCAGTACTTC. Translation: CAWSVGVGRETQYF.

The chain recombines TRBV19 with TRBJ2-2; no clear D gene. Germline assignment: CDR1 LNHDA and CDR2 SQIVND (reference sequence). V shed 6 bases and J shed 1 base, with 12 bases lying between them. CDR3 length: 15 residues. The CDR3 DNA reads TGTGCCAGTAGCAATCCCCTTTTGAACACCGGGGAGCTGTTTTTT. Protein product: CASSNPLLNTGELFF.

V is TRBV7-3 and J is TRBJ1-2, with 9 bases aligning to TRBD1. CDR3 length equals 13 residues. Germline CDR1 SGHTA, CDR2 FQGTGA. Germline trimming cut 5 bases from V and 6 bases from J; bases unmatched to any gene: 4. CDR3: CASSPTGGDGYTF. The CDR3 coding sequence is TGTGCCAGCAGCCCCACAGGGGGCGATGGCTACACCTTC.

The CDR3 nucleotides read TGTGCCAGCAGATCCAGTCTAGGGGGACAAAATGAAAAACTGTTTTTT. Protein sequence: CASRSSLGGQNEKLFF. V and J are TRBV28 and TRBJ1-4; the D gene is possibly TRBD1 (6 bases). CDR1 MDHEN and CDR2 SYDVKM come from the germline V gene. The CDR3 covers 16 residues. The V and J ends lost 6 bases and 5 bases respectively, with 19 bases between them.

The rearrangement uses TRBV6-5 and TRBJ1-4; maybe TRBD1 (5 bases). Germline V gene sequence: CDR1 MNHEY, CDR2 SVGAGI. The CDR3 sequence is 14 residues long. V lost 2 bases to trimming and J lost 3 bases, with 7 bases between them. CDR3 nucleotide sequence: TGTGCCAGCAGTTACAGGGGCCCTAATGAAAAACTGTTTTTT. This encodes CASSYRGPNEKLFF.

The chain couples TRBV13 to TRBJ2-2; the match to TRBD2 covers 12 bases. Germline trimming cut 2 bases from V and 6 bases from J; bases unmatched to any gene: 4. The CDR3 contains 16 residues. Germline-derived CDR1 and CDR2 are PRHDT and FYEKMQ (reference sequence). CDR3 nucleotide sequence: TGTGCCAGCAGCTTATTGCTAGCGGGAGGGCCCGGGGAGCTGTTTTTT. Translated, it gives CASSLLLAGGPGELFF.

The chain joins TRBV5-4 to TRBJ2-1; D gene unclear. The V and J ends lost 3 bases and 5 bases respectively, with 12 bases between them. The CDR3 loop spans 14 amino acids. Germline CDR1 SGHNT, CDR2 YYREEE (reference sequence). In DNA form, the CDR3 reads TGTGCCAGCAGCTCGCTCCTCTTAGACAATGAGCAGTTCTTC. It yields the protein CASSSLLLDNEQFF.

V is TRBV20-1 and J is TRBJ1-2; weak D call: TRBD1 (6 bases). Per germline, CDR1 DFQATT and CDR2 SNEGSKA (reference sequence). CDR3 length equals 11 residues. For the CDR3, the DNA is TGCAGCCCAAACAGGGTCGGTGGCTACACCTTC. Its protein is CSPNRVGGYTF.

The chain is built from TRBV28 and TRBJ2-7, with D perhaps matching TRBD1 (5 bases). The germline V and J ends were trimmed by 6 bases and 2 bases, with 8 bases remaining between them. The CDR3 is 12 residues long. Germline V gene lookup returns CDR1 MDHEN and CDR2 SYDVKM. CDR3 region: CASRDKAYEQYF. The CDR3 bases are TGTGCCAGCAGGGACAAGGCCTACGAGCAGTACTTC. The full variable domain, in which reference TRBV28 and TRBJ2-7 provide the parts outside the CDR3, is DVKVTQSSRYLVKRTGEKVFLECVQDMDHENMFWYRQDPGLGLRLIYFSYDVKMKEKGDIPEGYSVSREKKERFSLILESASTNQTSMYLCASRDKAYEQYFGPGTRLTVT.

The CDR3 loop is CASSSTGTSGKRFYEQYF. In DNA form, the CDR3 reads TGCGCCAGCAGCTCCACCGGGACTAGCGGGAAGAGGTTCTACGAGCAGTACTTC. The chain joins TRBV5-1 to TRBJ2-7; 13 nucleotides line up with TRBD2. The germline CDR1 and CDR2 sequences are SGHRS and YFSETQ. There are 18 residues in the CDR3. Trimming removed 3 bases from V and 3 bases from J; junction bases left unmatched: 12.